This TCR beta chain was captured in a study of T-cell memory formation after mild COVID-19. Study details: Clustering of TCRs was largely donor specific.

This clonotype has a count of ten or more. TCRdb re-called the 5' RACE reads through MiXCR, storing one row per CDR3 protein. The sample lists fewer than 700,000 distinct CDR3 sequences, about a fifth occurring once. CDR3 length: 14 amino acids. V was pared by 5 bases and J by 5 bases, with 13 bases between. The sequence came from an adult woman who had mild COVID-19 (a few samples of this study predate the infection). Cell type and time point are not known. The rearrangement links TRBV12-3 or TRBV12-4 to TRBJ1-5; D not resolved. The specimen was PBMCs or a T cell subset sorted from them (not recorded which). CDR3 sequence (DNA): TGTGCCAGCAGTACCTGGACCGGGGATCAGCCCCAGCATTTT. Protein sequence: CASSTWTGDQPQHF.